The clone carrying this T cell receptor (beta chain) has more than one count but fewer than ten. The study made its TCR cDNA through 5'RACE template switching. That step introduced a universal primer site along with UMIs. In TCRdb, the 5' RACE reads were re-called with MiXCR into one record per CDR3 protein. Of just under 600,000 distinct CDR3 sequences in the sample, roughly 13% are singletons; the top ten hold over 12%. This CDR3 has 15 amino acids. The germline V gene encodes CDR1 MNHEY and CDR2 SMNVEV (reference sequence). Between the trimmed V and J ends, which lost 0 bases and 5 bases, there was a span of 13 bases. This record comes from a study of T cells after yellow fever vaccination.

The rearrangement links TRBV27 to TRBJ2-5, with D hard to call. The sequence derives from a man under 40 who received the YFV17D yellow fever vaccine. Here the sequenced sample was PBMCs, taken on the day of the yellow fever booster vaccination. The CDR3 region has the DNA TGTGCCAGCAGTTTATCCCTGATGACATGGGAGACCCAGTACTTC. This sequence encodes CASSLSLMTWETQYF.